The 18 T cell receptor beta chains given below trace back to one sample, sequenced in a study of shared clonotypes between healthy human individuals (dated by TCRdb to about 2020). The library was produced with the immunoSEQ multiplex PCR assay. TCRdb limited this immuneACCESS table to in-frame rearrangements with V and J called. A share of clones is missing; checked studies link under half to unresolved V genes, and the rest is unexplained. The sample includes more than 1.2 million clones, with around 98.5% observed a single time. The ten top clones hold 0.3% to 0.45% of the sample. The sample consisted of naive CD4+ T cells sorted from blood. Reading the label with the study, this specimen's cell subset or site is: CD45RA+ positively selected. The receptors shown here come from a man between 25 and 39 years old in good health.

The rearrangement uses TRBV7-9 and TRBJ2-1, with a tentative D call TRBD2 (6 bases). The CDR3 consists of 15 residues. CDR1 and CDR2 (germline): SEHNR, FQNEAQ (reference sequence). The V and J ends lost 5 bases and 7 bases respectively, with 18 bases between them. The CDR3 sequence: CASSVGGPKGNEQFF. The CDR3 nucleotides are TGTGCCAGCAGCGTGGGAGGACCCAAAGGGAATGAGCAGTTCTTC.

The V call is TRBV30, the J call TRBJ2-1; 12 bases agree with TRBD2. Germline values: CDR1 GTSNPN, CDR2 SVGIG (reference sequence). Losses at the gene ends were 1 base for V and 4 bases for J; bases not matched to a gene: 5. The CDR3 length is 16 residues. The CDR3 sequence is CAWSGRTSGTYNEQFF. CDR3 coding DNA: TGTGCCTGGAGTGGACGGACTAGCGGGACTTACAATGAGCAGTTCTTC.

The chain uses TRBV7-9 and TRBJ2-2, with TRBD2 as a possible D gene (5 bases). This CDR3 has 15 residues. The germline V and J ends were trimmed by 6 bases and 4 bases, with 15 bases remaining between them. The germline V gene encodes CDR1 SEHNR and CDR2 FQNEAQ (reference sequence). The CDR3 DNA is TGTGCCAGCAGTCCCGAGGGCGTAGGCACCGGGGAGCTGTTTTTT. It is translated as CASSPEGVGTGELFF.

V is TRBV7-2 and J is TRBJ2-7; no reliable D call. CDR1 SGHTA and CDR2 FQGNSA come from the germline V gene. The V end was cut by 5 bases, the J end by 1 base, with 21 bases between. The CDR3 is 17 amino acids. This chain's CDR3 is CASSPGPGQISSYEQYF. The CDR3 DNA reads TGTGCCAGCAGCCCAGGTCCCGGGCAGATCTCTTCCTACGAGCAGTACTTC.

The V call is TRBV5-4, the J call TRBJ1-4; perhaps TRBD1 as D (5 bases). The CDR3 has 13 amino acids. The V end was cut by 4 bases, the J end by 8 bases, with 12 bases between. The germline V gene encodes CDR1 SGHNT and CDR2 YYREEE (reference sequence). CDR3 nucleotide sequence: TGTGCCAGCAGCCAAAGACGGGGGGAAAAACTGTTTTTT. Translation: CASSQRRGEKLFF.

This chain links TRBV28 with TRBJ2-3; weak D call: TRBD2 (5 bases). Trimming took 7 bases from V and 6 from J, leaving 17 bases between them. This CDR3 region has 14 residues. CDR1 is MDHEN, CDR2 SYDVKM, per germline. CDR3 residues: CASNLLGLGDTQYF. In DNA form, the CDR3 reads TGTGCCAGCAACCTACTAGGTCTAGGGGATACGCAGTATTTT.

This chain uses TRBV7-9 with TRBJ1-5; 8 bases agree with TRBD1. Germline lookup yields CDR1 SEHNR and CDR2 FQNEAQ (reference sequence). The trim removed 5 bases at V and 4 bases at J, leaving 7 bases unmatched. CDR3 length equals 15 residues. CDR3 nucleotides: TGTGCCAGCAGCCAGTCAGGGGGCCCAAATCAGCCCCAGCATTTT. Protein product: CASSQSGGPNQPQHF.

The chain carries TRBV4-3 and TRBJ1-1; D not resolved. The germline V gene encodes CDR1 LGHNA and CDR2 YSLEER. There are 15 residues in the CDR3. Deletions cut 0 bases from V and 4 bases from J, with 12 bases between. The CDR3 DNA is TGCGCCAGCAGCCAAGAGCCCGGGTTGAGCACTGAAGCTTTCTTT. Translating gives CASSQEPGLSTEAFF.

The V call is TRBV4-1, the J call TRBJ2-2, with D unclear. Germline loops: CDR1 MGHRA, CDR2 YSYEKL. CDR3 length: 15 amino acids. The V end was cut by 0 bases, the J end by 2 bases, with 7 bases between. The CDR3 loop is CASSQETLNTGELFF. The CDR3 DNA is TGCGCCAGCAGCCAAGAAACCCTAAACACCGGGGAGCTGTTTTTT.

The chain joins TRBV11-3 to TRBJ2-5, with unresolved D. V was shortened by 5 bases and J by 4 bases, with 11 bases between the two germline ends. The CDR3 is 13 residues long. CDR1 is SGHNT, CDR2 YENEEA, per germline. In DNA form, the CDR3 reads TGTGCCAGCAGCCGGACCCGGCTAGAGACCCAGTACTTC. Translated: CASSRTRLETQYF.

The chain links TRBV9 to TRBJ2-7; no firm D call. This CDR3 spans 16 amino acids. Germline V gives CDR1 SGDLS, CDR2 YYNGEE. Trimming took 4 bases from V and 1 from J, leaving 18 bases between them. The CDR3 DNA follows: TGTGCCAGCAGCCCCTCCCCAGACTGGCTATCCTACGAGCAGTACTTC. Translating gives CASSPSPDWLSYEQYF.

The chain uses TRBV10-1 and TRBJ2-1; no reliable D call. The CDR3 covers 14 residues. CDR1 is WNHNN and CDR2 is SYGVQD in the germline V gene (reference sequence). Trimming stripped 0 bases from V and 7 bases from J, with 10 bases between. This CDR3 reads CASSESGQDNEQFF. As DNA, the CDR3 is TGCGCCAGCAGTGAGTCTGGGCAGGATAATGAGCAGTTCTTC.

V and J are TRBV29-1 and TRBJ1-2; 10 bases map to TRBD1. CDR1 and CDR2 from the germline V gene are SQVTM and ANQGSEA. Trimming at V came to 6 bases and at J to 0 bases, leaving 7 bases not matched to a gene. The CDR3 spans 15 residues. CDR3 sequence (DNA): TGCAGCGTAGCCGACAGGGGGCTTACTAACTATGGCTACACCTTC. Translated: CSVADRGLTNYGYTF.

The V and J genes are TRBV7-2 and TRBJ1-3; no definite D call. Germline CDR1 and CDR2: SGHTA and FQGNSA. The CDR3 loop spans 13 amino acids. Trimming took 3 bases from V and 2 from J, leaving 5 bases between them. Here the CDR3 reads CASSFLAGNTIYF. Here the CDR3 DNA reads TGTGCCAGCAGCTTTCTGGCTGGAAACACCATATATTTT.

The chain employs TRBV7-9 and TRBJ1-4; TRBD1 aligns across 7 bases. Trimming removed 3 bases from V and 6 bases from J; junction bases left unmatched: 7. CDR3 size: 15 residues. CDR1 and CDR2 (germline): SEHNR, FQNEAQ (reference sequence). The CDR3: CASSFTGVMDEKLFF. CDR3 in DNA: TGTGCCAGCAGCTTTACAGGGGTGATGGATGAAAAACTGTTTTTT.

This chain links TRBV28 with TRBJ2-7; possible D gene TRBD2, 5 bases. Trimming cost V 8 bases and J 1 base, with 9 bases left between them. This CDR3 has 12 amino acids. CDR1 is MDHEN, CDR2 SYDVKM, per germline. This chain's CDR3 is CASLRESYEQYF. DNA of the CDR3: TGTGCCAGCCTGAGGGAGTCCTACGAGCAGTACTTC.

V is TRBV7-9 and J is TRBJ1-2, with 8 nucleotides matching TRBD1. CDR1 and CDR2 from the germline V gene are SEHNR and FQNEAQ (reference sequence). Unmatched junction bases numbered 13, after V lost 4 bases and J lost 0 bases. The CDR3 loop spans 18 amino acids. The CDR3, as DNA: TGTGCCAGCAGCTACAGGGACAGGAGACCCCAGTCTAACTATGGCTACACCTTC. Its protein is CASSYRDRRPQSNYGYTF.

On this clone itself: Distinct nucleotide sequences in the sample also encode this CDR3. The V call is TRBV7-2, the J call TRBJ1-1; D gene uncertain. Trimming took off 1 base at V and 4 bases at J, with 7 bases between the two ends. Per the germline V gene, CDR1 is SGHTA and CDR2 is FQGNSA. The CDR3 contains 13 residues. The CDR3 here is CASSLERGTEAFF. In DNA, the CDR3 is TGTGCCAGCAGCTTAGAACGGGGCACTGAAGCTTTCTTT.